One T cell receptor (beta chain) is described in this entry. What it binds is unknown. This entry is derived from a study of yellow fever vaccine responses in identical twins. Study observations and caveats: Twins' vaccine T cell responses reportedly seemed partly convergent and partly personalized.

One entry per CDR3 protein, called by TCRdb with MiXCR from the RT-PCR reads. The sample contains about 17,000 distinct CDR3 sequences, approximately 71% of which appear only once. The V end was cut by 0 bases, the J end by 2 bases, with 8 bases between. CDR3 size: 13 residues. Germline V gene data show CDR1 as SQVTM and CDR2 as ANQGSEA. The rearrangement links TRBV29-1 to TRBJ2-7; the D is unclear. The clonotype was recovered from a woman aged 18-30 years who received the yellow fever vaccine. The source was T cells from blood (PBMCs), unsorted or a sorted subset (not recorded which), collected before or after yellow fever vaccination (not recorded which). CDR3 sequence (DNA): TGCAGCGTTGAAGAGGACCAGCCCTACGAGCAGTACTTC. Translating it yields CSVEEDQPYEQYF.